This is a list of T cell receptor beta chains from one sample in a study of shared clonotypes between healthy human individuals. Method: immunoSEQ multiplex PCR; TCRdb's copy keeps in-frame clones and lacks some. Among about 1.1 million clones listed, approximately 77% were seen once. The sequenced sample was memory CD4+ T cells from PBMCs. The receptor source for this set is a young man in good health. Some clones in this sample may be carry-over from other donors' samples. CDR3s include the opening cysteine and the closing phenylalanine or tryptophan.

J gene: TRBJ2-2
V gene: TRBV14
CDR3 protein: CASSQDLTGELFF

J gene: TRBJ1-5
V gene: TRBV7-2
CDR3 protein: CASSSQGNSNQPQHF

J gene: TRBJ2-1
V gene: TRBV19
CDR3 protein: CASSPLAGGGNEQFF

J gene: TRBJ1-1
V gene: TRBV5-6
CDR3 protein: CASSLADRRNTEAFF

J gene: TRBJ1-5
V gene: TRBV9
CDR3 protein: CASSPTDQGYQPQHF

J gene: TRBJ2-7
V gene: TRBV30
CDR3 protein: CAWSSGLAIEQYF

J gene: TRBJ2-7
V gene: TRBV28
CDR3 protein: CASSLLAGAREQYF

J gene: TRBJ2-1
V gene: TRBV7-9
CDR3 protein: CASSLPARSYNEQFF

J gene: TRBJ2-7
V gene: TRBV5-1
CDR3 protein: CASSSGTGGREQYF

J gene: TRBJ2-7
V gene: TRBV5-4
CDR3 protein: CASSLGQTSYEQYF

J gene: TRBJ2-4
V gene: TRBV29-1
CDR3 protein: CSVVVLAKNIQYF

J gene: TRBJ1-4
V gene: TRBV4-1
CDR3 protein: CASSPKDRGSANEKLFF

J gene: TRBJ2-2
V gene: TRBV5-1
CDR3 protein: CASTGTGRTGELFF

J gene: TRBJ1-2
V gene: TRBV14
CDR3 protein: CASAIGWGAVDYGYTF

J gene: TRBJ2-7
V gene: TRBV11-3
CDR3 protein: CASSFRTGGEQYF

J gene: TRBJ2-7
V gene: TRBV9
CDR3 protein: CASSPSDEPYEQYF

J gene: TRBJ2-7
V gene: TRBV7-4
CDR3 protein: CASSLDLALTSYEQYF

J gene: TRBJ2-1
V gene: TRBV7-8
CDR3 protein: CASTPGTGGWGGNEQFF

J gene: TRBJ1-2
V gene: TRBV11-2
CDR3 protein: CASSLIRGGGSYGYTF

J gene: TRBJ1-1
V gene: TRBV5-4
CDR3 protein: CASSQDRNTEAFF

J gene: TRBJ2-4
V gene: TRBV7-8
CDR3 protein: CASSPRDLAKNIQYF

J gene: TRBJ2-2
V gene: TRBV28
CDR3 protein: CASSVRTANTGELFF

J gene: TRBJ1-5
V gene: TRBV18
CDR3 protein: CASSPGPNQPQHF

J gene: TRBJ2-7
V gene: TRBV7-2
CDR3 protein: CASSKAIQGTYEQYF

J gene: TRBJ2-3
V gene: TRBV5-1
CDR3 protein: CASSFDTVTGEADTQYF

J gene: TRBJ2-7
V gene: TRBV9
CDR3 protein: CASSVGLAGYEQYF

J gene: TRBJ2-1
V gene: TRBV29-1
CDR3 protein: CSVESGQKFYNEQFF

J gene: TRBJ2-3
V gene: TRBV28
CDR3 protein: CASSLRTSGRSSDTQYF

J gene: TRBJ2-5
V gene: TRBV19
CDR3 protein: CASSTTGGETQYF

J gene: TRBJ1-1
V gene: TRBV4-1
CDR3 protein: CASSQKPHTGGRIAEAFF

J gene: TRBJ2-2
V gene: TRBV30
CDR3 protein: CAWVSSNAGELFF

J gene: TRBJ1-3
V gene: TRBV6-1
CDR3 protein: CASSEIGPGSGNTIYF